This T cell receptor (beta chain) was captured in a study of blood T cells in healthy people across ages. Regarding the study as a whole: Across samples, TCR beta diversity tracked strongly with naive T cell percentage.

Next came a second PCR, run for about 6 to 11 cycles, which used a sample-barcoded 5' primer along with a J-beta primer mix. A 12-random-nucleotide template-switch adaptor tagged each cDNA molecule. TCRdb used MiXCR to reprocess the 5' RACE reads, holding one entry per CDR3 protein. The sample lists 650,000 to 700,000 distinct CDR3 sequences, roughly half occurring once. This clonotype was recorded only once. Its specificity is unknown. A much larger clone differs by one base, so this may be a read error. CDR1 MGHRA and CDR2 YSYEKL come from the germline V gene. The V gene lost 4 bases and the J gene lost 6 bases, with 20 bases spanning the gap. This CDR3 has 16 amino acids. The donors, aged about 6 to 90, were healthy Caucasians from Russia. Whenever a sample was processed, at least 7 million PBMCs were isolated.

The chain links TRBV4-1 to TRBJ2-3; perhaps TRBD1 as D (6 bases). The material sequenced was blood. This clonotype was sampled from a woman of 80 years or more in good health. The CDR3 loop is CASSLTGHPTRDTQYF. CDR3 coding DNA: TGCGCCAGCAGCCTTACGGGACACCCCACCAGGGATACGCAGTATTTT.